Described below is a single TCR beta chain sequence and its context. Generated by immunoSEQ multiplex PCR, the TCRdb table keeps only in-frame clones and is missing some. The sample comprises 32,000 or so clones, 90% of which are singletons, and around 0.41% rests with the top ten. The data stem from a study of T cell changes during pregnancy in multiple sclerosis. The sequencing used CD4+ T cells from peripheral blood mononuclear cells, collected in the second trimester of pregnancy. This TCR was sampled from a female donor with multiple sclerosis, enrolled in a pregnancy study.

The CDR3 protein is CASSPTSGGYNEQFF. The DNA for the CDR3 is TGTGCCAGCAGTCCGACTAGCGGGGGATACAATGAGCAGTTCTTC. The rearrangement links TRBV6-6 to TRBJ2-1; 12 nucleotides agree with TRBD2. The CDR3 sequence is 15 residues long. V gave up 5 bases and J gave up 4 bases; unmatched junction bases: 3. The V gene's germline CDR1 is MNHNY and CDR2 SVGAGI (reference sequence).